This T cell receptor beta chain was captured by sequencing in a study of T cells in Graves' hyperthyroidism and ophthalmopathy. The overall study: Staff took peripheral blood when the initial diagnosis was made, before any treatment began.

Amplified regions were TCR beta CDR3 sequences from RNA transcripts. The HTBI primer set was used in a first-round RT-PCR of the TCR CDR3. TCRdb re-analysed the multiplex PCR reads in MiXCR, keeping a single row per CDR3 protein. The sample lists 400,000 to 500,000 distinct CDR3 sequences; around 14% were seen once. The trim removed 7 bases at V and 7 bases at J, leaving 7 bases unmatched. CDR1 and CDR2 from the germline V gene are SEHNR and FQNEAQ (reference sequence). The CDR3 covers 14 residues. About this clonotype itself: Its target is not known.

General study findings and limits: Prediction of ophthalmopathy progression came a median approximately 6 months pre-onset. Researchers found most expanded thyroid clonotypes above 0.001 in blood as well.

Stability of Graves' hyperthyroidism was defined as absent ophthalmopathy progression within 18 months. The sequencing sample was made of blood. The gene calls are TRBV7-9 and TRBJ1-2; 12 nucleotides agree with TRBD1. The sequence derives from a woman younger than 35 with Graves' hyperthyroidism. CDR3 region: CASNLGQGARGYTF. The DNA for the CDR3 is TGTGCCAGCAACCTGGGACAGGGGGCGCGTGGCTACACCTTC.